Following are 14 T cell receptor beta chains from one sample sequenced in a study of shared clonotypes between healthy human individuals. TCRdb's table, derived via immunoSEQ multiplex PCR, lists solely in-frame clones and lacks some. The table records 2 million to 3 million clones, under 95% of them present only once. Sequenced input: naive CD4+ T cells from PBMCs. This sample's subset: CD45RA+ positively selected. The receptors were sampled from a man between 18 and 29 years old in good health. Some clones in this sample may be carry-over from other donors' samples.

This chain uses TRBV11-2 with TRBJ2-7, with 16 bases lining up with TRBD2. The CDR3 runs 15 residues. Germline-derived CDR1 and CDR2 are SGHAT and FQNNGV. J lost 7 bases, V lost 5 bases, and 5 bases had no gene match. The CDR3 sequence is CASSLGTSGRAEQYF. In DNA, the CDR3 is TGTGCCAGCAGCCTCGGGACTAGCGGGAGGGCGGAGCAGTACTTC.

This sequence joins TRBV28 and TRBJ1-3; TRBD1 might be the D (6 bases). This CDR3 comprises 15 residues. Germline CDR1 MDHEN, CDR2 SYDVKM. The V end lost 6 bases, the J end lost 4 bases, and 16 bases lay between the germline ends. CDR3 bases: TGTGCCAGCAGCCGATGGGGGGCTAAAGGAAACACCATATATTTT. Protein sequence: CASSRWGAKGNTIYF.

In this sample, this clone turned up once. The J gene is TRBJ2-3, the V gene TRBV30, with TRBD2 identical over 8 bases. Germline CDR1 GTSNPN, CDR2 SVGIG (reference sequence). CDR3 length equals 15 residues. The trim removed 2 bases at V and 2 bases at J, leaving 6 bases unmatched. CDR3 DNA sequence: TGTGCCTGGAGTCCGGGGGGGACTTTCACAGATACGCAGTATTTT. Translation gives CAWSPGGTFTDTQYF.

This clone was picked up one time. J is TRBJ2-1 and V is TRBV7-2; no firm D call. This CDR3 is built from 13 residues. Germline V CDR1 and CDR2: SGHTA, FQGNSA. V gave up 5 bases and J gave up 10 bases, with 15 bases separating them. CDR3 bases: TGTGCCAGCAGCCCACCCGTAAGACTGGAGCAGTTCTTC. Its translation is CASSPPVRLEQFF.

The chain recombines TRBV6-5 with TRBJ1-3, with D hard to call. The V end was cut by 6 bases, the J end by 0 bases, with 12 bases between. Germline V gene sequence: CDR1 MNHEY, CDR2 SVGAGI. CDR3 length: 15 residues. The CDR3 is CASSRDGSSGNTIYF. The CDR3 DNA is TGTGCCAGCAGCCGCGACGGGAGCTCTGGAAACACCATATATTTT.

The chain recombines TRBV28 with TRBJ2-3; D is perhaps TRBD2 (5 bases). Deletions cut 11 bases from V and 4 bases from J, with 19 bases between. This CDR3 has 14 residues. Germline V CDR1 and CDR2: MDHEN, SYDVKM. CDR3 in amino acids: CAAHDGVGSDTQYF. Written as DNA, the CDR3 is TGTGCCGCCCACGACGGGGTAGGTTCAGATACGCAGTATTTT.

V usage is TRBV2 and J usage is TRBJ2-1; D gene unclear. Trimming removed 7 bases from V and 0 bases from J, with 13 bases in between. There are 15 residues in the CDR3. Germline V gene sequence: CDR1 SNHLY, CDR2 FYNNEI. CDR3 residues: CASNFGVVSYNEQFF. The CDR3 DNA sequence: TGTGCCAGCAATTTCGGAGTTGTCTCCTACAATGAGCAGTTCTTC.

For the CDR3, the DNA is TGTGCCAGCAGCTTGGGACCTATGCGTTCCTACGAGCAGTACTTC. It specifies CASSLGPMRSYEQYF. The chain couples TRBV7-2 to TRBJ2-7; tentatively, D is TRBD1 or TRBD2 (5 bases each). Germline CDR1 SGHTA, CDR2 FQGNSA. V lost 3 bases to trimming and J lost 1 base, with 13 bases between them. CDR3 length equals 15 residues.

J is TRBJ1-6 and V is TRBV30; D unclear. Germline V gene data show CDR1 as GTSNPN and CDR2 as SVGIG (reference sequence). This CDR3 spans 12 amino acids. Trimming removed 4 bases from V and 5 bases from J, with 6 bases in between. In DNA, the CDR3 is TGTGCCTGGAAAAGGGATAATTCACCCCTCCACTTT. This encodes CAWKRDNSPLHF.

The gene calls are TRBV11-2 and TRBJ2-1; 10 bases are a match to TRBD1. With V trimmed by 6 bases and J by 4 bases, 3 bases remained unmatched. The CDR3 consists of 14 residues. Germline V gene lookup returns CDR1 SGHAT and CDR2 FQNNGV. CDR3 DNA sequence: TGTGCCAGCAGTAGACAGGGGGCATACAATGAGCAGTTCTTC. Amino acid sequence: CASSRQGAYNEQFF.

As for this clone: Other DNA sequences of this sample code for an identical CDR3. The J gene is TRBJ1-2, the V gene TRBV18; D gene unclear. Germline CDR1 KGHSH, CDR2 LQKENI. Trimming cost V 0 bases and J 4 bases, with 6 bases left between them. This CDR3 contains 13 residues. The CDR3 DNA follows: TGTGCCAGCTCACCACCGGCATCCTATGGCTACACCTTC. It translates to CASSPPASYGYTF.

On this clone: Other nucleotide sequences from this sample produce the same CDR3. This chain connects TRBV9 to TRBJ2-1; D is undetermined. Trimming stripped 2 bases from V and 0 bases from J, with 6 bases between. Germline V gene sequence: CDR1 SGDLS, CDR2 YYNGEE. The CDR3 totals 14 residues. CDR3 in amino acids: CASSVDSSYNEQFF. CDR3 sequence (DNA): TGTGCCAGCAGCGTCGATAGCTCCTACAATGAGCAGTTCTTC. Filled out from reference TRBV9 and TRBJ2-1, the complete variable domain reads DSGVTQTPKHLITATGQRVTLRCSPRSGDLSVYWYQQSLDQGLQFLIQYYNGEERAKGNILERFSAQQFPDLHSELNLSSLELGDSALYFCASSVDSSYNEQFFGPGTRLTVL.

The chain is built from TRBV28 and TRBJ2-1; 7 nucleotides agree with TRBD1. Trimming took 3 bases from V and 4 from J; bases not matched to a gene: 3. Germline lookup yields CDR1 MDHEN and CDR2 SYDVKM. The CDR3 contains 14 residues. CDR3 DNA sequence: TGTGCCAGCAGTTTTTTGGACAGGTACAATGAGCAGTTCTTC. Translating it yields CASSFLDRYNEQFF.

This chain uses TRBV5-1 with TRBJ1-1, with a possible D match to TRBD1 (5 bases). Deletions cut 0 bases from V and 4 bases from J, with 19 bases between. CDR3 length: 17 amino acids. Germline CDR1 is SGHRS and CDR2 is YFSETQ. CDR3 residues: CASSLAVGTPGSTEAFF. CDR3 sequence (DNA): TGCGCCAGCAGCTTGGCCGTAGGGACCCCAGGGAGCACTGAAGCTTTCTTT.